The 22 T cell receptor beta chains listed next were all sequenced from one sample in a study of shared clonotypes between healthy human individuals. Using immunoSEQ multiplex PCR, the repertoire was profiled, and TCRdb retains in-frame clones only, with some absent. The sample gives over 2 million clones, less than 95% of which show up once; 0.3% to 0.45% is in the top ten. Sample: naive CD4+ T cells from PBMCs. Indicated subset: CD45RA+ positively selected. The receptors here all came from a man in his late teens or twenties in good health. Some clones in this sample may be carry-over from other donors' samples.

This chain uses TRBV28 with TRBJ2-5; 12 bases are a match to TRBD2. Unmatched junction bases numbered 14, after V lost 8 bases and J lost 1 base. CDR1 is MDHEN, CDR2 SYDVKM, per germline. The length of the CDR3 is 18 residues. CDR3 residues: CASRRGTSGLGGQETQYF. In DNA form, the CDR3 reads TGTGCCAGCCGACGCGGGACTAGCGGGCTAGGGGGCCAAGAGACCCAGTACTTC. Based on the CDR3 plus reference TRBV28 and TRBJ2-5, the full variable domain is DVKVTQSSRYLVKRTGEKVFLECVQDMDHENMFWYRQDPGLGLRLIYFSYDVKMKEKGDIPEGYSVSREKKERFSLILESASTNQTSMYLCASRRGTSGLGGQETQYFGPGTRLLVL.

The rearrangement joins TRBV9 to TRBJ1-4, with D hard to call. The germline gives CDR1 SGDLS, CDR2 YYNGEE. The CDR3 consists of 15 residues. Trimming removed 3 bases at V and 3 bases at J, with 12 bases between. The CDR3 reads CASSAQPGPNEKLFF. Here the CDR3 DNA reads TGTGCCAGCAGCGCCCAGCCAGGCCCTAATGAAAAACTGTTTTTT.

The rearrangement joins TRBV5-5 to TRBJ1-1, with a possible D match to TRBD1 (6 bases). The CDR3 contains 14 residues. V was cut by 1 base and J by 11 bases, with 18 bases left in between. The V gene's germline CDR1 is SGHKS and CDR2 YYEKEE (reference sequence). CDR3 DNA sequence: TGTGCCAGCAGCTTGAGGGCAGGGGCCGTGTCGGCTTTCTTT. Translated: CASSLRAGAVSAFF.

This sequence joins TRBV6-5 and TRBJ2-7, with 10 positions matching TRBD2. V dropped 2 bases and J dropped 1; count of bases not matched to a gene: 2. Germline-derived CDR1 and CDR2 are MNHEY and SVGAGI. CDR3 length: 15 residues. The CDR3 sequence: CASSYRTSGSYEQYF. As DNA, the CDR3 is TGTGCCAGCAGTTACCGGACTAGCGGATCCTACGAGCAGTACTTC.

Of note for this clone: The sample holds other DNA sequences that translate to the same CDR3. CDR3 in amino acids: CASSPPIRVYEQYF. CDR3 sequence (DNA): TGTGCCAGCTCACCACCGATCAGGGTCTACGAGCAGTACTTC. The V call is TRBV18, the J call TRBJ2-7; D is perhaps TRBD1 (5 bases). Germline CDR1 and CDR2: KGHSH and LQKENI. With 0 bases removed from V and 3 bases from J, the gap between germline ends came to 9 bases. The CDR3 covers 14 residues.

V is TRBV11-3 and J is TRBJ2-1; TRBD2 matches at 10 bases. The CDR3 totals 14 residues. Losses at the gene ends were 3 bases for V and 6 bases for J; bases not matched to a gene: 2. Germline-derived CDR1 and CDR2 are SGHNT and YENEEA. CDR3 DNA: TGTGCCAGCAGCTTGGGACTAGCGTCCAATGAGCAGTTCTTC. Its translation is CASSLGLASNEQFF.

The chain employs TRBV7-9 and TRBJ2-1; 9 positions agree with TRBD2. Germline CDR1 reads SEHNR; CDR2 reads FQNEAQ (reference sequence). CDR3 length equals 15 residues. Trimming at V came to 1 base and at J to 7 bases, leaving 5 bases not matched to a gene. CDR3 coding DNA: TGTGCCAGCAGCTTAGGAGCGGGAGGAAGGAATGAGCAGTTCTTC. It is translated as CASSLGAGGRNEQFF.

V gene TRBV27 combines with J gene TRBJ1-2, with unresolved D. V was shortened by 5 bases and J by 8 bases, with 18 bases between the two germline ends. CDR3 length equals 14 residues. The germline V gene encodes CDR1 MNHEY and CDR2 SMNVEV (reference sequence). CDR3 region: CASSHRALRGGYTF. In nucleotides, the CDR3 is TGTGCCAGCAGTCACCGGGCCCTCAGAGGGGGCTACACCTTC.

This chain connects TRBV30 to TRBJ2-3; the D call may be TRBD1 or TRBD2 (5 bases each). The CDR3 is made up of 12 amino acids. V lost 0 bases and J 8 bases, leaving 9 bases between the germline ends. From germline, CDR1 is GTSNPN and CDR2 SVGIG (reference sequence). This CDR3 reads CAWSVFGGTQYF. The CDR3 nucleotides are TGTGCCTGGAGTGTATTTGGGGGTACGCAGTATTTT.

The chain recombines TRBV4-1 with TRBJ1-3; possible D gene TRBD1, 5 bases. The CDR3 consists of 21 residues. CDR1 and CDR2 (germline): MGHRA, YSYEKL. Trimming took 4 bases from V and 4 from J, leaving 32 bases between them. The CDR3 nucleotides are TGCGCCAGCAGCCCCCTACCCCCCGTGATAGGCGGACGGGACTCGGGAAACACCATATATTTT. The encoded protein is CASSPLPPVIGGRDSGNTIYF.

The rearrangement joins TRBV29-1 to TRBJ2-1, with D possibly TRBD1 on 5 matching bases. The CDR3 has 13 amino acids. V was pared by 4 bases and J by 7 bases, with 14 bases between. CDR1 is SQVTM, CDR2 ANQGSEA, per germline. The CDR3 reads CSVARTPGNEQFF. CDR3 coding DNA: TGCAGCGTTGCTCGGACCCCAGGGAATGAGCAGTTCTTC.

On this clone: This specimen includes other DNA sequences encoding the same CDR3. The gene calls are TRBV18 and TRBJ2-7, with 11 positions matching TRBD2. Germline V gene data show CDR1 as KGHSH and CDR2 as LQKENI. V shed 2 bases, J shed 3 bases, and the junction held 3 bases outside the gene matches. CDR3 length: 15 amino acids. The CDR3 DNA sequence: TGTGCCAGCTCACCAGGGACTAGCGGAGTCTACGAGCAGTACTTC. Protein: CASSPGTSGVYEQYF.

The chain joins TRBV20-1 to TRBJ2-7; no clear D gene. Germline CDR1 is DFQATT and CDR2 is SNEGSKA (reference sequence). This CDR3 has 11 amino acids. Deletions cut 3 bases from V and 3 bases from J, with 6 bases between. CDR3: CSASSRYEQYF. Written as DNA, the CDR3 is TGCAGTGCTAGTTCTCGCTACGAGCAGTACTTC.

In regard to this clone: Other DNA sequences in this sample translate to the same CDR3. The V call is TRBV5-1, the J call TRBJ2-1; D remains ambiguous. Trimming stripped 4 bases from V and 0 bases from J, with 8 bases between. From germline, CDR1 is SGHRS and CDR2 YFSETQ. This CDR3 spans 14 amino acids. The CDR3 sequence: CASSPESSYNEQFF. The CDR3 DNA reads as TGCGCCAGCAGCCCCGAAAGCTCCTACAATGAGCAGTTCTTC.

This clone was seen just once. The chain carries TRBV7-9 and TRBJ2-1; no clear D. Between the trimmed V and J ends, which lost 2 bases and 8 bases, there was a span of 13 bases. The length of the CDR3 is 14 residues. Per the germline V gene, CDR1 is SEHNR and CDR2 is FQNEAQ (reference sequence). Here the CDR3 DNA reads TGTGCCAGCAGCTTACCCCTTGGGATCCATGAGCAGTTCTTC. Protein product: CASSLPLGIHEQFF.

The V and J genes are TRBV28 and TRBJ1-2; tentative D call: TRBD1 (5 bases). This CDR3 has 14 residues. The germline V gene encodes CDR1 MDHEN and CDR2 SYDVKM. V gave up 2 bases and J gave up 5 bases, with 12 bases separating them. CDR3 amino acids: CASSLVGQIYGYTF. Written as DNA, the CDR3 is TGTGCCAGCAGTTTAGTGGGGCAGATATATGGCTACACCTTC.

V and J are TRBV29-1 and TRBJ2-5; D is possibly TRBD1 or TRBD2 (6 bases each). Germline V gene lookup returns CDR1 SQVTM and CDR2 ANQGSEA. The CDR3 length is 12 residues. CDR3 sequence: CSISGAQETQYF. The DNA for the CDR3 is TGCAGTATTTCGGGGGCCCAAGAGACCCAGTACTTC.

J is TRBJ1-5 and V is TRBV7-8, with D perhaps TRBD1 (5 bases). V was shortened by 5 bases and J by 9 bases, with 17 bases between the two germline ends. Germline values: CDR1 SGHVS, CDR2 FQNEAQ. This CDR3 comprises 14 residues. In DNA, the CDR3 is TGTGCCAGCAGCCCCCGGGACTGGCTTTGGCCCCAGCATTTT. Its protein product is CASSPRDWLWPQHF.

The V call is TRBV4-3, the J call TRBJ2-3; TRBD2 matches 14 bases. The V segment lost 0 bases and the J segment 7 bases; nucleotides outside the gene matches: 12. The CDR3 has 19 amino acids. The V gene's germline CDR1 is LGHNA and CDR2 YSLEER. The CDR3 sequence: CASSQEMGPTSGRGNTQYF. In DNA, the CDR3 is TGCGCCAGCAGCCAAGAAATGGGCCCGACTAGCGGGAGGGGGAATACGCAGTATTTT.

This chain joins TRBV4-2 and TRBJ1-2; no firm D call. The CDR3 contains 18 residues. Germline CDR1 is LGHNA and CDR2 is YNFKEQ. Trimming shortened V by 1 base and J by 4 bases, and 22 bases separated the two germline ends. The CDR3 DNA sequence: TGTGCCAGCAGCCAAGTCTCGCCGACCTATGCGACACGCTATGGCTACACCTTC. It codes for CASSQVSPTYATRYGYTF.

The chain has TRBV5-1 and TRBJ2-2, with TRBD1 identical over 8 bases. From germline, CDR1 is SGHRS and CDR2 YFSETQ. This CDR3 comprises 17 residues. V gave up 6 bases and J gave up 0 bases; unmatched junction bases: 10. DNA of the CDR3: TGCGCCAGCACCAGACAGGGGACCACCTCGAACACCGGGGAGCTGTTTTTT. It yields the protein CASTRQGTTSNTGELFF.

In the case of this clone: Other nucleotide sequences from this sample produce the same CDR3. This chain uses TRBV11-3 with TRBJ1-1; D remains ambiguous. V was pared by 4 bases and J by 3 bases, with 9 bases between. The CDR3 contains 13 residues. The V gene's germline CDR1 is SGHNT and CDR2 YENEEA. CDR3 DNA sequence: TGTGCCAGCAGCTCTGGGTTGGACACTGAAGCTTTCTTT. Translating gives CASSSGLDTEAFF.